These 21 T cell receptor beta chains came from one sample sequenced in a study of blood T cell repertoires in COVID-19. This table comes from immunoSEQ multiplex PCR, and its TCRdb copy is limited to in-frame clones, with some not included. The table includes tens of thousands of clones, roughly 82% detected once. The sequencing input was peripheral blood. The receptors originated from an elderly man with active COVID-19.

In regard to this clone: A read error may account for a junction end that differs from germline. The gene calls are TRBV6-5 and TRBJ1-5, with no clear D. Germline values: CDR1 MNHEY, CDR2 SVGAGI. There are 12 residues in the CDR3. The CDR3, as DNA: TGTGCCAGCAGACCACCCGGAGGAGGCTTGAATTTT. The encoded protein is CASRPPGGGLNF.

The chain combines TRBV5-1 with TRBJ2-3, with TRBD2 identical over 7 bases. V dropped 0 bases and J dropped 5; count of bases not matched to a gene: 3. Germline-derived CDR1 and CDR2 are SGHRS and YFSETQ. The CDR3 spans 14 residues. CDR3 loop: CASSLAGGRDTQYF. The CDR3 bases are TGCGCCAGCAGCTTGGCGGGAGGAAGAGATACGCAGTATTTT.

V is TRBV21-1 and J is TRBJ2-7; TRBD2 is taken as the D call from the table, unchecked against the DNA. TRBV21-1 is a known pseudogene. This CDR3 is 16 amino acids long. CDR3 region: CASSKRFREGLYEQYF. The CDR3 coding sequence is TGTGCCAGCAGCAAACGGTTTCGGGAGGGCCTCTACGAGCAGTACTTC.

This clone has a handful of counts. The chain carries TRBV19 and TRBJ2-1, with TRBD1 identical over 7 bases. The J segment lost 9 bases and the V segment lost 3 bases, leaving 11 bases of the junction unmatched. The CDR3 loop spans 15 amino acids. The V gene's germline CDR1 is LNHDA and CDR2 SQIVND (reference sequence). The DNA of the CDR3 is TGTGCCAGTAGTATTCGCACAGGGGCAGGCGGTGAGCAGTTCTTC. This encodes CASSIRTGAGGEQFF.

DNA of the CDR3: TGCGCCAGCAGGGCAGCGATCACCGGGGAGCTGTTTTTT. Residues: CASRAAITGELFF. This chain uses TRBV5-1 with TRBJ2-2, with D unresolved. The V gene's germline CDR1 is SGHRS and CDR2 YFSETQ. V lost 5 bases and J 4 bases, leaving 9 bases between the germline ends. The CDR3 is 13 residues long.

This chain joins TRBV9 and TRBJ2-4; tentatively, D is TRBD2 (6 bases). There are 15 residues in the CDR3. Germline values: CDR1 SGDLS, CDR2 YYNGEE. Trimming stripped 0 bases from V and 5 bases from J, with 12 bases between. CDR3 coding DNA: TGTGCCAGCAGCGTAGGATATAGCGGAGAAAACATTCAGTACTTC. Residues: CASSVGYSGENIQYF.

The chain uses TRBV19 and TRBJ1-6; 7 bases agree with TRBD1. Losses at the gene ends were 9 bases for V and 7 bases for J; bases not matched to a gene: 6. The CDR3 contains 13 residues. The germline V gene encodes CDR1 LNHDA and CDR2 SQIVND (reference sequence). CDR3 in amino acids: CASGTVQNSPLHF. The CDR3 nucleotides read TGTGCCAGCGGGACAGTACAAAATTCACCCCTCCACTTT.

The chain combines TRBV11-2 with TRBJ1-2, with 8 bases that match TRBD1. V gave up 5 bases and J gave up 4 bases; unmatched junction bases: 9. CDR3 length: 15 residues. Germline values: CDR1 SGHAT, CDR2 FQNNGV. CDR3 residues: CASSPSSGTGYGYTF. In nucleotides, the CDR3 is TGTGCCAGCAGCCCCTCCTCGGGGACAGGCTATGGCTACACCTTC. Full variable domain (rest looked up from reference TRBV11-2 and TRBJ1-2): EAGVAQSPRYKIIEKRQSVAFWCNPISGHATLYWYQQILGQGPKLLIQFQNNGVVDDSQLPKDRFSAERLKGVDSTLKIQPAKLEDSAVYLCASSPSSGTGYGYTFGSGTRLTVV.

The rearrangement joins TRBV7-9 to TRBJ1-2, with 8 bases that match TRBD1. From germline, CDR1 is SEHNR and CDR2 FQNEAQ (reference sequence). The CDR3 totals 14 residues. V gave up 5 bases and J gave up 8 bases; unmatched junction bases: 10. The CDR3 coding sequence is TGTGCCAGCAGCCCACAGGGGGGATACCCCGGCTACACCTTC. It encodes CASSPQGGYPGYTF. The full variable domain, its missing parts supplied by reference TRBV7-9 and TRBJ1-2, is DTGVSQNPRHKITKRGQNVTFRCDPISEHNRLYWYRQTLGQGPEFLTYFQNEAQLEKSRLLSDRFSAERPKGSFSTLEIQRTEQGDSAMYLCASSPQGGYPGYTFGSGTRLTVV.

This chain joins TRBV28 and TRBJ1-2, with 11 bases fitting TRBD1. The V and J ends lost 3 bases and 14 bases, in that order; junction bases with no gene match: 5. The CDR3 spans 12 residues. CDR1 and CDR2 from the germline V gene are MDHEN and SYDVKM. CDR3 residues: CASSFGTGGQTF. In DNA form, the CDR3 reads TGTGCCAGCAGTTTTGGGACAGGGGGGCAGACCTTC.

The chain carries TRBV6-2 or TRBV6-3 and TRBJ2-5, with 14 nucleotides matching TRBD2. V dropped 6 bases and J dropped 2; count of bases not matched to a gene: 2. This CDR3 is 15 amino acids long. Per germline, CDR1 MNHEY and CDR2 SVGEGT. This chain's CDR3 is CASSRLAGGQETQYF. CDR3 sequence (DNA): TGTGCCAGCAGCAGACTAGCGGGGGGGCAAGAGACCCAGTACTTC.

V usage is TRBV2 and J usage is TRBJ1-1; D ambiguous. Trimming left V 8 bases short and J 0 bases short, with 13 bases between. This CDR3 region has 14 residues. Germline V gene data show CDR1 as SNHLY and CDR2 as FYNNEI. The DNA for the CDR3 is TGTGCCAGCTTGCGGCGGAACATGAACACTGAAGCTTTCTTT. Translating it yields CASLRRNMNTEAFF.

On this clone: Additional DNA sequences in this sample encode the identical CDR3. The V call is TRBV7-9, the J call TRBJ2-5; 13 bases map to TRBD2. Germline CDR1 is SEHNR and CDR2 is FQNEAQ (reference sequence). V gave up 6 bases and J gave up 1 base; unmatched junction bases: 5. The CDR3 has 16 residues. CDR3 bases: TGTGCCAGCAGTCCCGGACTAGCGGGGGCCCAAGAGACCCAGTACTTC. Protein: CASSPGLAGAQETQYF.

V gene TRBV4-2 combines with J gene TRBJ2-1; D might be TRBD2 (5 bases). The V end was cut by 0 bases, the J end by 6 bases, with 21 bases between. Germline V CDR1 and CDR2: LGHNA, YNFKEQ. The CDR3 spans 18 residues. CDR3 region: CASSQERTLLTGVNEQFF. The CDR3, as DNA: TGTGCCAGCAGCCAAGAGAGGACTTTACTCACCGGGGTCAATGAGCAGTTCTTC.

The CDR3 region has the DNA TGTGCCAGCAGTGCTCGATCCGGTGATAGCAATCAGCCCCAGCATTTT. Its translation is CASSARSGDSNQPQHF. The rearrangement uses TRBV2 and TRBJ1-5, with D hard to call. Germline V CDR1 and CDR2: SNHLY, FYNNEI. V was clipped by 4 bases and J by 0 bases, with 13 bases between them. The CDR3 runs 16 residues.

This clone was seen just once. CDR3 DNA: TGTGCCAGCAGCACAAAGACAGGGACACCTGGAAACACCATATATTTT. This codes for CASSTKTGTPGNTIYF. The rearrangement links TRBV7-2 to TRBJ1-3; TRBD1 aligns across 7 bases. The germline gives CDR1 SGHTA, CDR2 FQGNSA. The J segment lost 2 bases and the V segment lost 5 bases, leaving 9 bases of the junction unmatched. The CDR3 extends over 16 amino acids.

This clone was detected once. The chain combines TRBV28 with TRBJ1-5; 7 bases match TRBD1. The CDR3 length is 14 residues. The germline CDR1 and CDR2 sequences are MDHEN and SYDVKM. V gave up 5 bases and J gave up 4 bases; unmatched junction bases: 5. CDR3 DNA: TGTGCCAGCAGTATACCGGGACAGAATCAGCCCCAGCATTTT. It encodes CASSIPGQNQPQHF.

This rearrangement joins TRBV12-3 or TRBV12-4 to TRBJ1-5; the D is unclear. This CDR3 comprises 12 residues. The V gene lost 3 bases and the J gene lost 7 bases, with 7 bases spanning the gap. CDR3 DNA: TGTGCCAGCAGTTTTTCAGGACAGCCCCAGCATTTT. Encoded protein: CASSFSGQPQHF.

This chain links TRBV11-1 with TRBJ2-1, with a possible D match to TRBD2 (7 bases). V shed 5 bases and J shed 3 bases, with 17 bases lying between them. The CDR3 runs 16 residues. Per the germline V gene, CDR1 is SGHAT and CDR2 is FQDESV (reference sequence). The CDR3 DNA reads TGTGCCAGCAGCCCAAAACGGGGGGCCGACTACAATGAGCAGTTCTTC. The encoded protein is CASSPKRGADYNEQFF.

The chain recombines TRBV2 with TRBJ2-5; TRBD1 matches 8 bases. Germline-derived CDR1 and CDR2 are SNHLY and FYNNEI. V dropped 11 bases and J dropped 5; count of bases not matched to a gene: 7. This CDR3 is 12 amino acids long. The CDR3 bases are TGTGCCGCTAGTACAGGGGGGGAGACCCAGTACTTC. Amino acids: CAASTGGETQYF.

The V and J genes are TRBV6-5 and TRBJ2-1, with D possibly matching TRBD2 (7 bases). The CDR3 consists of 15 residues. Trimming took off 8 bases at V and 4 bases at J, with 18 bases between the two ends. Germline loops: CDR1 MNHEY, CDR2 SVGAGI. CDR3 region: CASLTRGGLYNEQFF. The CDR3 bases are TGTGCCAGCCTTACCCGCGGGGGCCTTTACAATGAGCAGTTCTTC.